These 17 T cell receptor beta chains were sequenced from one sample in a study of vaccination and CD4 T cells after COVID-19. Oncomine TCR Beta short-read sequencing was applied to DNA from cultured CD4+ T cells. TCRdb independently ran MiXCR on the PCR reads; one entry per CDR3 protein. The sample holds some 20,000 distinct CDR3 sequences; 67% are singletons and the top ten take around 8%. Treatment reported: roughly 10-day PBMC culture with coronavirus spike peptide pools or control peptides (ViraFEST assay). Their cognate antigens are unknown. The sequencing input was CD4+ T cells from blood, cultured in vitro. The receptors were sampled from a human donor who had recovered from COVID-19.

The rearrangement links TRBV29-1 to TRBJ1-2, with a tentative D call TRBD1 (6 bases). CDR1 is SQVTM, CDR2 ANQGSEA, per germline. Trimming took off 6 bases at V and 0 bases at J, with 14 bases between the two ends. This CDR3 spans 14 amino acids. CDR3 sequence: CSVTGSSANYGYTF. The CDR3 DNA reads as TGCAGCGTAACAGGGTCCTCTGCTAACTATGGCTACACCTTC.

This clonotype was counted only a few times. V gene TRBV28 combines with J gene TRBJ2-5, with D maybe TRBD2 (6 bases). Trimming cost V 2 bases and J 4 bases, with 14 bases left between them. Germline lookup yields CDR1 MDHEN and CDR2 SYDVKM. The CDR3 length is 15 residues. CDR3: CASSLGAGWGETQYF. In nucleotides, the CDR3 is TGTGCCAGCAGTTTAGGGGCGGGATGGGGAGAGACCCAGTACTTC.

This chain connects TRBV11-3 to TRBJ2-7; a possible D gene is TRBD2 (7 bases). V was cut by 5 bases and J by 7 bases, with 18 bases left in between. The CDR3 is 14 residues long. Per germline, CDR1 SGHNT and CDR2 YENEEA. The CDR3 bases are TGTGCCAGCAGCGGCGGGGGCTCCCCTGGGGAGCAGTACTTC. It encodes CASSGGGSPGEQYF. Based on the CDR3 plus reference TRBV11-3 and TRBJ2-7, the full variable domain is EAGVVQSPRYKIIEKKQPVAFWCNPISGHNTLYWYLQNLGQGPELLIRYENEEAVDDSQLPKDRFSAERLKGVDSTLKIQPAELGDSAVYLCASSGGGSPGEQYFGPGTRLTVT.

J is TRBJ2-1 and V is TRBV30; 11 bases align to TRBD2. The CDR3 loop spans 14 amino acids. Looked up from germline, CDR1 is GTSNPN and CDR2 is SVGIG (reference sequence). The V segment lost 1 base and the J segment 7 bases; nucleotides outside the gene matches: 3. CDR3 DNA sequence: TGTGCCTGGAGTGCAAGACTAGCGGGGAATGAGCAGTTCTTC. This gives the protein CAWSARLAGNEQFF.

This chain uses TRBV7-2 with TRBJ1-1; weak D call: TRBD1 (6 bases). This CDR3 region has 13 residues. CDR1 SGHTA and CDR2 FQGNSA come from the germline V gene. Trimming stripped 8 bases from V and 6 bases from J, with 16 bases between. The DNA of the CDR3 is TGTGCCAGCGGCACGACAGGTAACTCTGAAGCTTTCTTT. This gives the protein CASGTTGNSEAFF.

The V call is TRBV7-9, the J call TRBJ2-3, with a possible D match to TRBD2 (6 bases). Germline values: CDR1 SEHNR, CDR2 FQNEAQ (reference sequence). Between the trimmed V and J ends, which lost 3 bases and 2 bases, there was a span of 9 bases. The CDR3 covers 14 residues. CDR3 bases: TGTGCCAGCAGCTTGGCGGGACTCACAGATACGCAGTATTTT. It yields the protein CASSLAGLTDTQYF.

The rearrangement links TRBV30 to TRBJ1-5; possibly TRBD1 for D (6 bases). CDR3 size: 15 residues. V gave up 1 base and J gave up 1 base, with 11 bases separating them. Germline CDR1 and CDR2: GTSNPN and SVGIG (reference sequence). DNA for the CDR3: TGTGCCTGGAGTGAGGGGGGATCGAGCAATCAGCCCCAGCATTTT. Its protein is CAWSEGGSSNQPQHF.

The chain employs TRBV12-3 or TRBV12-4 and TRBJ2-7; D uncertain. The CDR3 totals 15 residues. V gave up 3 bases and J gave up 0 bases, with 12 bases separating them. CDR3 sequence: CASSFQAGPSYEQYF. CDR3 nucleotide sequence: TGTGCCAGCAGTTTTCAGGCAGGTCCCTCCTACGAGCAGTACTTC.

There are a few counts of this clonotype. The chain links TRBV19 to TRBJ1-2, with 10 bases fitting TRBD1. Germline assignment: CDR1 LNHDA and CDR2 SQIVND (reference sequence). The V gene end was trimmed by 5 bases and the J gene end by 2 bases; junction bases not matched to a gene: 5. The CDR3 is 15 residues long. The CDR3 region has the DNA TGTGCCAGTAGTCTCCCGGGACAGGGGAACTATGGCTACACCTTC. Its protein is CASSLPGQGNYGYTF.

V and J are TRBV20-1 and TRBJ1-2, with D possibly TRBD1 on 6 matching bases. Trimming removed 1 base at V and 7 bases at J, with 16 bases between. Germline lookup yields CDR1 DFQATT and CDR2 SNEGSKA (reference sequence). The CDR3 length is 14 residues. This chain's CDR3 is CSARGPLQGGGYTF. The DNA of the CDR3 is TGCAGTGCTAGAGGTCCCCTACAGGGTGGTGGCTACACCTTC.

There are a few counts of this clonotype. The chain couples TRBV7-2 to TRBJ1-6; D is perhaps TRBD1 (6 bases). Deletions cut 1 base from V and 10 bases from J, with 14 bases between. There are 15 residues in the CDR3. From germline, CDR1 is SGHTA and CDR2 FQGNSA. The CDR3 DNA sequence: TGTGCCAGCAGCTTAGAGGGGGGGATCAGGTCACCCCTCCACTTT. Protein product: CASSLEGGIRSPLHF. Combining the CDR3 with reference TRBV7-2 and TRBJ1-6 gives the whole variable domain GAGVSQSPSNKVTEKGKDVELRCDPISGHTALYWYRQSLGQGLEFLIYFQGNSAPDKSGLPSDRFSAERTGGSVSTLTIQRTQQEDSAVYLCASSLEGGIRSPLHFGNGTRLTVT.

This chain connects TRBV20-1 to TRBJ1-2, with TRBD1 matching over 10 bases. V lost 5 bases and J lost 4; bases outside the gene matches: 10. Germline lookup yields CDR1 DFQATT and CDR2 SNEGSKA (reference sequence). CDR3 length: 15 residues. The CDR3 region is CSARPGTGEGYGYTF. CDR3 DNA: TGCAGTGCTCGACCCGGGACAGGGGAGGGCTATGGCTACACCTTC.

This chain links TRBV10-3 with TRBJ1-2; 9 bases match TRBD1. Per the germline V gene, CDR1 is ENHRY and CDR2 is SYGVKD. The V and J ends lost 4 bases and 7 bases, in that order; junction bases with no gene match: 10. The length of the CDR3 is 15 residues. The CDR3 nucleotides read TGTGCCATCAGTGGTGGGGGACAGGGTCTACGTGGCTACACCTTC. As protein: CAISGGGQGLRGYTF.

This clonotype appeared a few times. V is TRBV7-9 and J is TRBJ2-7; unclear D gene. The CDR3 has 12 amino acids. Germline V CDR1 and CDR2: SEHNR, FQNEAQ (reference sequence). Trimming removed 6 bases at V and 8 bases at J, with 14 bases between. The chain's CDR3 is CASSARTEQQYF. The DNA of the CDR3 is TGTGCCAGCAGTGCGAGGACCGAGCAGCAGTACTTC.

This clonotype has more than one count but fewer than ten. V is TRBV10-3 and J is TRBJ2-4; the match to TRBD1 covers 11 bases. The CDR3 runs to 15 residues. CDR1 and CDR2 (germline): ENHRY, SYGVKD. The J segment lost 9 bases and the V segment lost 3 bases, leaving 7 bases of the junction unmatched. The CDR3 sequence is CAISDPGQGVVIQYF. The CDR3 coding sequence is TGTGCCATCAGTGATCCGGGACAGGGGGTTGTCATTCAGTACTTC.

The rearrangement uses TRBV2 and TRBJ1-1; possible D gene TRBD1, 6 bases. Per germline, CDR1 SNHLY and CDR2 FYNNEI. Trimming pared 5 bases from V and 0 bases from J, leaving 13 bases between. This CDR3 has 15 amino acids. The CDR3 region is CASSNRVPMNTEAFF. The DNA for the CDR3 is TGTGCCAGCAGTAACAGGGTACCCATGAACACTGAAGCTTTCTTT.

The chain carries TRBV6-2 or TRBV6-3 and TRBJ1-5; no clear D gene. CDR3 size: 14 residues. Per germline, CDR1 MNHEY and CDR2 SVGEGT. V lost 0 bases, J lost 7 bases, and 10 bases lay in between. The DNA for the CDR3 is TGTGCCAGCAGTTACTCGACGGTAGGGCAGCCCCAGCATTTT. Protein product: CASSYSTVGQPQHF.